The subject of this entry is one T cell receptor beta chain. Its antigen remains unidentified. Next came a second PCR, run for roughly 6 to 11 cycles, which used a sample-barcoded 5' primer along with a J-beta primer mix. Sequencing of every sample gave 2.5 million or more CDR3-containing paired-end reads. One entry per CDR3 protein results from TCRdb running MiXCR on the 5' RACE reads. The sample records hundreds of thousands of distinct CDR3 sequences, around 38% being singletons. The entry originates in a study of blood T cells in healthy people across ages. Study conclusions and caveats: Changes in expanded clonotypes were possibly confounded, as the CMV status of donors was unknown. Roughly linear age-related decline in beta diversity appeared, significant by age roughly 40. Across samples, TCR beta diversity tracked strongly with naive T cell percentage.

The sequence derives from a man older than 75 in good health. Sequencing was carried out using blood.

CDR3 sequence (DNA): TGCAGTGCTAGTGCGACATCTCACGATACGCAGTATTTT. Translation: CSASATSHDTQYF. This chain uses TRBV20-1 with TRBJ2-3; D uncertain. The V and J ends lost 3 bases and 6 bases respectively, with 13 bases between them. Germline CDR1 is DFQATT and CDR2 is SNEGSKA (reference sequence). This CDR3 region has 13 residues.